This T cell receptor beta chain was sequenced in a study of T cells in narcolepsy. Study as a whole: Patients with NT1 or NT2 and healthy control donors were enrolled. Notes on the study in general: HCRT-specific and TRIB2-specific autoreactive clonotypes appeared among same-patient CSF and blood CD4+ clonotypes.

About this clone: What it recognizes is unknown.

The assay was immunoSEQ multiplex PCR, and TCRdb's table has in-frame clones only and misses some. This table holds tens of thousands of clones, roughly 80% found once. The source of this sequence is a human donor in good health. The sequencing input was memory (CD45RA-) CD4+ T cells from blood.

The CDR3 bases are TGCAGTGCTAGTGAGACGCGAGGCTACACCTTC. It yields the protein CSASETRGYTF. The rearrangement joins TRBV20-1 to TRBJ1-2; D remains ambiguous. Looked up from germline, CDR1 is DFQATT and CDR2 is SNEGSKA (reference sequence). The CDR3 consists of 11 residues. The V gene lost 3 bases and the J gene lost 8 bases, with 10 bases spanning the gap.